The clone carrying this T cell receptor (beta chain) was recorded a few times. Its antigen is not identified. The sample is drawn from a study of response to subunit inactivated influenza vaccine. General observations from the study: It was suggested by the authors that few new T cells are recruited by each seasonal influenza vaccination.

The V segment lost 6 bases and the J segment 5 bases; nucleotides outside the gene matches: 7. The CDR3 loop spans 14 amino acids. The germline CDR1 and CDR2 sequences are SQVTM and ANQGSEA. TCRdb independently ran MiXCR on the RT-PCR reads; one entry per CDR3 protein. The sample contains under 950,000 distinct CDR3 sequences, over 20% of which appear only once. Here the sequenced sample was PBMCs from blood, taken 5 days after vaccination. The chain uses TRBV29-1 and TRBJ2-5, with 12 positions matching TRBD2. The receptor was isolated from a middle-aged man who received an inactivated influenza vaccine. CDR3 loop: CSVPSGGAPETQYF. CDR3 coding DNA: TGCAGCGTGCCTAGCGGGGGGGCCCCCGAGACCCAGTACTTC.